This TCR beta chain was profiled in a study of spatial heterogeneity in lung cancer. This clonotype was counted many times. The antigen remains unidentified. Regarding time point: sample taken at primary tumor resection. The study tagged each TCR cDNA molecule with a unique molecular identifier. TCRdb re-derived calls from the 5' RACE reads in MiXCR, one entry per CDR3 protein. This sample has roughly 9,000 distinct CDR3 sequences, with 4.5% to 6% found just once. Points from the study as a whole: One measure, the expanded intratumoral alpha and beta TCR count, tracked tumor mutation counts.

Germline V gives CDR1 SGHVS, CDR2 FQNEAQ. The CDR3 is 14 residues long. Between the trimmed V and J ends, which lost 2 bases and 1 base, there was a span of 6 bases. The source of this sequence is a female donor with early-stage non-small cell lung cancer. The sample consisted of lung tumor tissue, taken at surgery. The genes are TRBV7-8 and TRBJ1-5; D gene uncertain. The CDR3 nucleotides read TGTGCCAGCAGCTTAAGGTGGAGCAATCAGCCCCAGCATTTT. As protein: CASSLRWSNQPQHF.